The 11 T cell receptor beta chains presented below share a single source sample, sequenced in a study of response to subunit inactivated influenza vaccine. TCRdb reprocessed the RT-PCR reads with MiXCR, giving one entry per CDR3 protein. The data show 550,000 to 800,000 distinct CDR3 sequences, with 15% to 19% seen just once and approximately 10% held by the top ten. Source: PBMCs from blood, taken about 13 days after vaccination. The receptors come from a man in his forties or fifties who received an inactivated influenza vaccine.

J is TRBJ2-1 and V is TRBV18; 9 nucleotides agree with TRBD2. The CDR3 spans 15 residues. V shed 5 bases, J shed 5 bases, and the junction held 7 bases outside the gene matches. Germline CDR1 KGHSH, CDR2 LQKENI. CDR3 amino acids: CASSYRLADNNEQFF. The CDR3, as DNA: TGTGCCAGCTCATATAGACTAGCGGATAACAATGAGCAGTTCTTC.

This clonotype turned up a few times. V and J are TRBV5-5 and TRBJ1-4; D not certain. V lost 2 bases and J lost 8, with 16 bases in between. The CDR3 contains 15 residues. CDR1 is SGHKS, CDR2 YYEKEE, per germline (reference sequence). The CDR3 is CASSFGGGVDEKLFF. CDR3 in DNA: TGTGCCAGCAGCTTCGGAGGCGGGGTTGACGAAAAACTGTTTTTT.

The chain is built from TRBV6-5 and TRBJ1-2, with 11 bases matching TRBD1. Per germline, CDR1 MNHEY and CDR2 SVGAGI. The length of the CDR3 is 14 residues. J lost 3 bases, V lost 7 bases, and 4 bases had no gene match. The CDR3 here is CASTRDRGYYGYTF. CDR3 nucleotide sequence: TGTGCCAGCACCAGGGACAGGGGGTACTATGGCTACACCTTC.

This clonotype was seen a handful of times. As DNA, the CDR3 is TGTGCCAGCAGCCAAGAGGTGGCGGGGTTCTACGAGCAGTACTTC. Protein product: CASSQEVAGFYEQYF. The chain joins TRBV4-2 to TRBJ2-7, with TRBD2 as a possible D gene (6 bases). Germline V CDR1 and CDR2: LGHNA, YNFKEQ. The CDR3 is 15 amino acids. The germline V and J ends were trimmed by 0 bases and 3 bases, with 12 bases remaining between them.

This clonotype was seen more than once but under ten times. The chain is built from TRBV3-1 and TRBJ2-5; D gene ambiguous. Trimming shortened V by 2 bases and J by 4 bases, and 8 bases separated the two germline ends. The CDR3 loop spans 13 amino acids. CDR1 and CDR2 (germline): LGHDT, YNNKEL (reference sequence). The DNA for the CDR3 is TGTGCCAGCAGCCAATTCGGTGGAGAGACCCAGTACTTC. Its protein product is CASSQFGGETQYF.

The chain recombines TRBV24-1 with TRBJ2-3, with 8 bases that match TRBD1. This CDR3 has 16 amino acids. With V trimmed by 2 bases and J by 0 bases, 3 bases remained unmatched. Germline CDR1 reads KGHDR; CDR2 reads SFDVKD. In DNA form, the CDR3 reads TGTGCCACCAGTGATTCACAGGGGGTTAGCACAGATACGCAGTATTTT. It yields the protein CATSDSQGVSTDTQYF.

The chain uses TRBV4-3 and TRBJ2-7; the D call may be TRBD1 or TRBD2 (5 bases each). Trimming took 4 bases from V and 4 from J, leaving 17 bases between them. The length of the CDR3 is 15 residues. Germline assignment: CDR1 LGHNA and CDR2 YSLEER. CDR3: CASSPREGLGYEQYF. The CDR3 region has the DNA TGCGCCAGCAGCCCCCGCGAGGGGCTCGGTTACGAGCAGTACTTC.

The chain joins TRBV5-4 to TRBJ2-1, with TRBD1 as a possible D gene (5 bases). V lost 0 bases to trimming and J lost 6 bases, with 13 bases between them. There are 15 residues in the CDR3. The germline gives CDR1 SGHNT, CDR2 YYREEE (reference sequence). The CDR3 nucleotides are TGTGCCAGCAGCTTGGATCAGGGCTCGCCCAATGAGCAGTTCTTC. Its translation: CASSLDQGSPNEQFF. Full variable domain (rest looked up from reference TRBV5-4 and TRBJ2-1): ETGVTQSPTHLIKTRGQQVTLRCSSQSGHNTVSWYQQALGQGPQFIFQYYREEENGRGNFPPRFSGLQFPNYSSELNVNALELDDSALYLCASSLDQGSPNEQFFGPGTRLTVL.

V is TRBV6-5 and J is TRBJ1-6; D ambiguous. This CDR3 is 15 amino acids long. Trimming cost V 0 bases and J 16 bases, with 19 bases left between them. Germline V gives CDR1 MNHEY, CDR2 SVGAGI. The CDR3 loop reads CASSYSIQEKALLHF. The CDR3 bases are TGTGCCAGCAGTTACTCGATCCAGGAAAAGGCCCTGCTCCACTTT.

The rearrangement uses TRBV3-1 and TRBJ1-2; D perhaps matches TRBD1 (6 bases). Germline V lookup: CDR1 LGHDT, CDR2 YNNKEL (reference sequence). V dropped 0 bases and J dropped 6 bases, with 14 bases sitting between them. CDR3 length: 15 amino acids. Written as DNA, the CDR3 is TGTGCCAGCAGCCAAGAAGGGGGTCGGGTGGATGGCTACACCTTC. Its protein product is CASSQEGGRVDGYTF.

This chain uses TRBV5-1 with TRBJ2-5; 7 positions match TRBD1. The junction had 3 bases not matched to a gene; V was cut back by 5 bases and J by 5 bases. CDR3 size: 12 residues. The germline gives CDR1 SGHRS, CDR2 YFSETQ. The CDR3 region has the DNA TGCGCCAGCAGAGCGACAGGGGAGACCCAGTACTTC. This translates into CASRATGETQYF.